A single sample is the source of the 11 T cell receptor beta chains below, sequenced in a study of long-term antiretroviral therapy in people with HIV. immunoSEQ v3.0 was run at survey level. Libraries were prepared by immunoSEQ multiplex PCR; TCRdb keeps only in-frame clonotypes and omits some of them. Altogether under 20,000 clones are present, just over 90% being singletons, with the ten largest covering around 13%. The sample consisted of unsorted PBMCs, taken 0.6 years after starting antiretroviral therapy. These receptors were taken from a woman between 35 and 50 years old with HIV.

The V gene is TRBV30, the J gene TRBJ1-1; perhaps TRBD1 as D (5 bases). Per the germline V gene, CDR1 is GTSNPN and CDR2 is SVGIG (reference sequence). This CDR3 is 16 amino acids long. V was pared by 0 bases and J by 1 base, with 15 bases between. The CDR3 reads CAWSVLWGDPNTEAFF. CDR3 in DNA: TGTGCCTGGAGTGTACTATGGGGGGACCCGAACACTGAAGCTTTCTTT. Drawing the rest from reference TRBV30 and TRBJ1-1, the complete variable domain is SQTIHQWPATLVQPVGSPLSLECTVEGTSNPNLYWYRQAAGRGLQLLFYSVGIGQISSEVPQNLSASRPQDRQFILSSKKLLLSDSGFYLCAWSVLWGDPNTEAFFGQGTRLTVV.

The chain couples TRBV7-2 to TRBJ1-6; D call uncertain. CDR3 length equals 13 residues. CDR1 and CDR2 (germline): SGHTA, FQGNSA. V was shortened by 1 base and J by 11 bases, with 9 bases between the two germline ends. CDR3 amino acids: CASSLGSPAPLHF. The CDR3 coding sequence is TGTGCCAGCAGCTTAGGGTCGCCGGCACCCCTCCACTTT.

V usage is TRBV30 and J usage is TRBJ1-1, with a tentative D call TRBD1 (6 bases). The CDR3 runs to 14 residues. Trimming took 4 bases from V and 5 from J, leaving 17 bases between them. CDR1 GTSNPN and CDR2 SVGIG come from the germline V gene (reference sequence). The CDR3 DNA sequence: TGTGCCTGGACTCTGGCTGGGGGCGCGACTGAAGCTTTCTTT. Amino acid sequence: CAWTLAGGATEAFF.

The chain recombines TRBV4-1 with TRBJ2-7; 8 bases line up with TRBD1. Losses at the gene ends were 0 bases for V and 4 bases for J; bases not matched to a gene: 5. Per the germline V gene, CDR1 is MGHRA and CDR2 is YSYEKL. The CDR3 sequence is 15 residues long. CDR3 coding DNA: TGCGCCAGCAGCCAAGAGGTCACAGGGGGGTACGAGCAGTACTTC. It is translated as CASSQEVTGGYEQYF.

There are a few counts of this clone. This chain's CDR3 is CSVEGLAGALRYNEQFF. The CDR3 nucleotides are TGCAGCGTAGAGGGACTAGCGGGGGCCCTCCGGTACAATGAGCAGTTCTTC. This chain connects TRBV29-1 to TRBJ2-1; 14 bases line up with TRBD2. The CDR3 loop spans 17 amino acids. Germline CDR1 is SQVTM and CDR2 is ANQGSEA. V lost 6 bases and J lost 4; bases outside the gene matches: 11.

V is TRBV7-9 and J is TRBJ2-6; no firm D call. There are 15 residues in the CDR3. Trimming took 4 bases from V and 0 from J, leaving 7 bases between them. Germline V gives CDR1 SEHNR, CDR2 FQNEAQ (reference sequence). The CDR3 nucleotides are TGTGCCAGCAGCTCGTTATACTCTGGGGCCAACGTCCTGACTTTC. Residues: CASSSLYSGANVLTF.

V and J are TRBV9 and TRBJ1-5; tentative D call: TRBD1 (5 bases). The CDR3 has 14 residues. Germline CDR1 is SGDLS and CDR2 is YYNGEE. Trimming stripped 0 bases from V and 5 bases from J, with 9 bases between. CDR3 DNA sequence: TGTGCCAGCAGCGTAGGCGGGGACTATCAGCCCCAGCATTTT. It specifies CASSVGGDYQPQHF.

V and J are TRBV27 and TRBJ2-7; D unclear. CDR3 length: 14 residues. Deletions cut 4 bases from V and 6 bases from J, with 16 bases between. Looked up from germline, CDR1 is MNHEY and CDR2 is SMNVEV (reference sequence). The CDR3 loop is CASSSGPIWGEQYF. The CDR3 DNA is TGTGCCAGCAGTTCAGGACCGATTTGGGGCGAGCAGTACTTC.

This clone was counted once. The CDR3 region is CASSVGRGRNSPLHF. As DNA, the CDR3 is TGTGCCAGCAGCGTTGGACGGGGGCGGAATTCACCCCTCCACTTT. This chain uses TRBV7-2 with TRBJ1-6; D may be TRBD1 (6 bases). This CDR3 spans 15 amino acids. CDR1 SGHTA and CDR2 FQGNSA come from the germline V gene. Trimming removed 5 bases at V and 7 bases at J, with 15 bases between.

The gene calls are TRBV19 and TRBJ1-6; D gene unclear. The germline V gene has CDR1 LNHDA and CDR2 SQIVND (reference sequence). The CDR3 has 15 residues. The germline V and J ends were trimmed by 3 bases and 3 bases, with 9 bases remaining between them. As DNA, the CDR3 is TGTGCCAGTAGTATCCGGGATTTCTATAATTCACCCCTCCACTTT. It encodes CASSIRDFYNSPLHF.

The rearrangement uses TRBV7-8 and TRBJ2-3; 8 positions agree with TRBD2. The CDR3 is made up of 15 amino acids. CDR1 and CDR2 (germline): SGHVS, FQNEAQ. V lost 5 bases, J lost 6 bases, and 10 bases stayed unmatched. The CDR3 DNA sequence: TGTGCCAGCAGCCCCCTCGGGGGGGAGGCGGATACGCAGTATTTT. Amino acid sequence: CASSPLGGEADTQYF. Full variable domain (missing parts from reference TRBV7-8 and TRBJ2-3): GAGVSQSPRYKVAKRGQDVALRCDPISGHVSLFWYQQALGQGPEFLTYFQNEAQLDKSGLPSDRFFAERPEGSVSTLKIQRTQQEDSAVYLCASSPLGGEADTQYFGPGTRLTVL.